The 9 T cell receptor beta chains reported below all come from one sample, sequenced in a study of control samples from healthy donors and cancer patients. Repertoires were generated with immunoSEQ multiplex PCR, while TCRdb's copy carries only in-frame clones and drops some. The data contain 400,000 to 450,000 clones, 80% to 95% of them singletons. Sequenced: PBMCs. The receptors come from a man in his forties with head and neck cancer.

The J gene is TRBJ1-1, the V gene TRBV4-1; 7 nucleotides align to TRBD1. After removal of 1 base from V and 5 bases from J, the junction contained 7 bases not matched to a gene. CDR3 length: 15 residues. The germline CDR1 and CDR2 sequences are MGHRA and YSYEKL. The CDR3 is CASSQAYRGRTEAFF. The CDR3, as DNA: TGCGCCAGCAGCCAAGCATACAGGGGTCGGACTGAAGCTTTCTTT.

This clone was observed a handful of times. The chain recombines TRBV27 with TRBJ2-7; TRBD1 matches 7 bases. This CDR3 comprises 16 residues. The germline CDR1 and CDR2 sequences are MNHEY and SMNVEV (reference sequence). V shed 0 bases and J 0 bases; nucleotides not matched to a gene: 5. In DNA, the CDR3 is TGTGCCAGCAGTTTATCGGGACAGAGGTCCTCCTACGAGCAGTACTTC. The encoded protein is CASSLSGQRSSYEQYF.

The chain joins TRBV30 to TRBJ2-2; D unclear. Germline loops: CDR1 GTSNPN, CDR2 SVGIG (reference sequence). The CDR3 extends over 14 amino acids. V was trimmed by 3 bases and J by 2 bases, leaving 10 bases between them. This CDR3 is CAWRRGANTGELFF. The CDR3, as DNA: TGTGCCTGGAGGAGAGGTGCCAACACCGGGGAGCTGTTTTTT.

The gene calls are TRBV28 and TRBJ2-7; no reliable D call. The V end lost 3 bases, the J end lost 0 bases, and 12 bases lay between the germline ends. The CDR3 covers 15 residues. Germline V gene lookup returns CDR1 MDHEN and CDR2 SYDVKM. The DNA for the CDR3 is TGTGCCAGCAGTTTTTCTAGGCAGAGCTCCTACGAGCAGTACTTC. It translates to CASSFSRQSSYEQYF.

The chain combines TRBV7-9 with TRBJ2-7; the D gene could be TRBD1 or TRBD2 (5 bases each). Trimming took 9 bases from V and 1 from J, leaving 13 bases between them. Germline-derived CDR1 and CDR2 are SEHNR and FQNEAQ (reference sequence). The length of the CDR3 is 13 residues. CDR3 DNA sequence: TGTGCCAGTGGGGGAATTGGTTCCTACGAGCAGTACTTC. This translates into CASGGIGSYEQYF.

This rearrangement joins TRBV5-1 to TRBJ1-6; 8 nucleotides match TRBD1. The CDR3 spans 15 residues. The V gene end was trimmed by 4 bases and the J gene end by 8 bases; junction bases not matched to a gene: 8. Per the germline V gene, CDR1 is SGHRS and CDR2 is YFSETQ. Written as DNA, the CDR3 is TGCGCCAGCAGCCCATCACCGGGACAGGATTCACCCCTCCACTTT. Residues: CASSPSPGQDSPLHF.

V and J are TRBV28 and TRBJ1-5, with D possibly being TRBD1 (6 bases). Trimming took 6 bases from V and 2 from J, leaving 14 bases between them. CDR3 length equals 15 residues. Germline V gives CDR1 MDHEN, CDR2 SYDVKM. CDR3 sequence (DNA): TGTGCCAGCAGACATCAACAGGGAGGCAATCAGCCCCAGCATTTT. It encodes CASRHQQGGNQPQHF.

The V call is TRBV19, the J call TRBJ2-1; the D gene is possibly TRBD1 (5 bases). The CDR3 spans 12 residues. Trimming pared 0 bases from V and 9 bases from J, leaving 6 bases between. The germline gives CDR1 LNHDA, CDR2 SQIVND (reference sequence). The CDR3 protein is CASSIDQGEQFF. DNA of the CDR3: TGTGCCAGTAGTATAGATCAGGGTGAGCAGTTCTTC.

The rearrangement uses TRBV6-6 and TRBJ1-3; the D gene is possibly TRBD1 (5 bases). CDR1 and CDR2 from the germline V gene are MNHNY and SVGAGI (reference sequence). Trimming stripped 4 bases from V and 0 bases from J, with 13 bases between. CDR3 length: 16 amino acids. The CDR3 DNA reads TGTGCCAGCAGTTCGGGGGATCCCCGCTCTGGAAACACCATATATTTT. Amino acid sequence: CASSSGDPRSGNTIYF.